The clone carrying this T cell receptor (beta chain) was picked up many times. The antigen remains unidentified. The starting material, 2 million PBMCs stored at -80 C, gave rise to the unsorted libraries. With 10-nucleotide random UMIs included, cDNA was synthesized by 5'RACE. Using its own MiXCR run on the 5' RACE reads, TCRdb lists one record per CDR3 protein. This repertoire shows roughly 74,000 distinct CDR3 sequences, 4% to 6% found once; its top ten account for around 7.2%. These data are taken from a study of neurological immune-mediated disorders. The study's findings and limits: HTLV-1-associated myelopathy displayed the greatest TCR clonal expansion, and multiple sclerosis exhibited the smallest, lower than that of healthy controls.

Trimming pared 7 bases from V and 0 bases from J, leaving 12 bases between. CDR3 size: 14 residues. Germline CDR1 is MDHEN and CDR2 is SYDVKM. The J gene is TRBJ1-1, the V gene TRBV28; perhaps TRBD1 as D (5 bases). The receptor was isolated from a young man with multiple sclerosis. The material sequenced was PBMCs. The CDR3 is CASTQGVVNTEAFF. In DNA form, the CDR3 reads TGTGCCAGCACCCAGGGAGTGGTGAACACTGAAGCTTTCTTT.